Presented here are 30 T cell receptor beta chains from one specimen sequenced in a study of naive and memory T cell subsets. An equimolar mix of two oligonucleotides served as the beta constant-region primer for TRBC1 and TRBC2. Ligated cDNA was amplified by four rounds of PCR with nested alpha and beta constant-region primers and SP2. TCRdb re-called the UMI-ligation and nested PCR reads through MiXCR, storing one row per CDR3 protein. The sample records about 120,000 distinct CDR3 sequences, over 30% being singletons. Material for sequencing was central memory CD4+ T cells from blood. These receptors came from a human donor in good health.

The V gene is TRBV7-2, the J gene TRBJ2-5; 10 bases match TRBD2. Trimming at V came to 5 bases and at J to 5 bases, leaving 8 bases not matched to a gene. Looked up from germline, CDR1 is SGHTA and CDR2 is FQGNSA. The CDR3 totals 15 residues. DNA of the CDR3: TGTGCCAGCAGCACCCGGACTAGCGGAGAGGAGACCCAGTACTTC. Amino acids: CASSTRTSGEETQYF.

The genes are TRBV28 and TRBJ2-5; TRBD2 matches at 8 bases. This CDR3 has 15 residues. V lost 3 bases, J lost 5 bases, and 8 bases stayed unmatched. Per the germline V gene, CDR1 is MDHEN and CDR2 is SYDVKM. The DNA for the CDR3 is TGTGCCAGCAGTTTGACGTCGGGCGGGAGGGAGACCCAGTACTTC. Protein: CASSLTSGGRETQYF. The entire variable domain, with the rest obtained from reference TRBV28 and TRBJ2-5, is as follows: DVKVTQSSRYLVKRTGEKVFLECVQDMDHENMFWYRQDPGLGLRLIYFSYDVKMKEKGDIPEGYSVSREKKERFSLILESASTNQTSMYLCASSLTSGGRETQYFGPGTRLLVL.

This chain links TRBV7-6 with TRBJ2-5, with 7 bases identical to TRBD1. After removal of 5 bases from V and 2 bases from J, the junction contained 14 bases not matched to a gene. This CDR3 comprises 17 residues. CDR1 is SGHVS, CDR2 FNYEAQ, per germline. The CDR3 DNA follows: TGTGCCAGCAGCAACCTTGGAGTCTGGGACAGACAAGAGACCCAGTACTTC. Translation gives CASSNLGVWDRQETQYF.

This chain connects TRBV28 to TRBJ1-5; D remains unclear. Per germline, CDR1 MDHEN and CDR2 SYDVKM. There are 14 residues in the CDR3. The V end lost 5 bases, the J end lost 3 bases, and 11 bases lay between the germline ends. CDR3: CASSGRRLNQPQHF. CDR3 in DNA: TGTGCCAGCAGTGGGAGACGGCTCAATCAGCCCCAGCATTTT.

This clonotype has only a few counts. The J gene is TRBJ1-4, the V gene TRBV5-1; tentatively, D is TRBD1 (5 bases). The CDR3 is made up of 17 amino acids. The germline gives CDR1 SGHRS, CDR2 YFSETQ. With 4 bases removed from V and 0 bases from J, the gap between germline ends came to 16 bases. CDR3: CASSPGGGTATNEKLFF. The CDR3 bases are TGCGCCAGCAGCCCGGGTGGGGGTACTGCAACTAATGAAAAACTGTTTTTT.

The chain couples TRBV6-5 to TRBJ2-7; TRBD1 is a possible D gene (6 bases). Germline assignment: CDR1 MNHEY and CDR2 SVGAGI. Trimming shortened V by 5 bases and J by 2 bases, and 13 bases separated the two germline ends. The CDR3 length is 14 residues. The CDR3 DNA reads TGTGCCAGCAGTATTGACAGGTACCCCTACGAGCAGTACTTC. Translated, it gives CASSIDRYPYEQYF.

The V and J genes are TRBV12-3 or TRBV12-4 and TRBJ2-7; 11 nucleotides align to TRBD1. The V segment lost 4 bases and the J segment 6 bases; nucleotides outside the gene matches: 8. This CDR3 region has 15 residues. CDR3 coding DNA: TGTGCCAGCAGTTCCTCAGGACAGGGGGCGCGCGAGCAGTACTTC. It translates to CASSSSGQGAREQYF.

This clonotype was observed a handful of times. The chain is built from TRBV2 and TRBJ1-5, with no clear D. The germline gives CDR1 SNHLY, CDR2 FYNNEI. This CDR3 comprises 16 residues. Trimming left V 1 base short and J 0 bases short, with 10 bases between. CDR3 in amino acids: CASSEGWEYSNQPQHF. CDR3 bases: TGTGCCAGCAGTGAAGGGTGGGAGTATAGCAATCAGCCCCAGCATTTT.

The sample holds many counts of this clonotype. The rearrangement links TRBV10-3 to TRBJ2-7; 10 nucleotides agree with TRBD2. V was clipped by 6 bases and J by 6 bases; unmatched bases: 8. CDR3 size: 14 residues. Germline V CDR1 and CDR2: ENHRY, SYGVKD. This chain's CDR3 is CAIRGLAGVGEQYF. The CDR3 nucleotides read TGTGCCATCAGAGGCCTAGCGGGAGTAGGCGAGCAGTACTTC.

The rearrangement joins TRBV30 to TRBJ2-7, with TRBD1 identical over 9 bases. The V gene end was trimmed by 5 bases and the J gene end by 2 bases; junction bases not matched to a gene: 1. This CDR3 contains 12 residues. The germline CDR1 and CDR2 sequences are GTSNPN and SVGIG (reference sequence). In DNA, the CDR3 is TGTGCCTGGGGGACAGGGCCCTACGAGCAGTACTTC. This sequence encodes CAWGTGPYEQYF.

This rearrangement joins TRBV19 to TRBJ2-3, with 8 bases that match TRBD1. In germline, CDR1 is LNHDA, CDR2 SQIVND (reference sequence). There are 15 residues in the CDR3. The trim removed 6 bases at V and 1 base at J, leaving 6 bases unmatched. CDR3 sequence (DNA): TGTGCCAGTAGGGGACAGGTAGTTGGCACAGATACGCAGTATTTT. This gives the protein CASRGQVVGTDTQYF.

The chain employs TRBV25-1 and TRBJ2-7; D assignment may be TRBD1 or TRBD2 (6 bases each). Trimming cost V 10 bases and J 0 bases, with 13 bases left between them. The CDR3 has 13 amino acids. Germline lookup yields CDR1 MGHDK and CDR2 SYGVNS. CDR3 amino acids: CATEGGSSYEQYF. The CDR3 coding sequence is TGTGCCACGGAGGGGGGTAGCTCCTACGAGCAGTACTTC.

This clonotype was seen just once. The chain links TRBV7-9 to TRBJ1-2; no definite D call. Germline CDR1 SEHNR, CDR2 FQNEAQ (reference sequence). Trimming pared 5 bases from V and 8 bases from J, leaving 12 bases between. The CDR3 is made up of 12 amino acids. This CDR3 is CASSPGHGGYTF. The CDR3 DNA sequence: TGTGCCAGCAGCCCAGGTCATGGCGGCTACACCTTC.

The rearrangement uses TRBV13 and TRBJ2-1; the D call may be TRBD1 or TRBD2 (5 bases each). The CDR3 spans 11 residues. Germline-derived CDR1 and CDR2 are PRHDT and FYEKMQ (reference sequence). V lost 5 bases and J lost 10, with 9 bases in between. CDR3 residues: CASSEEGEQFF. Here the CDR3 DNA reads TGTGCCAGCAGCGAAGAGGGGGAGCAGTTCTTC. Complete variable domain (other parts from reference TRBV13 and TRBJ2-1): AAGVIQSPRHLIKEKRETATLKCYPIPRHDTVYWYQQGPGQDPQFLISFYEKMQSDKGSIPDRFSAQQFSDYHSELNMSSLELGDSALYFCASSEEGEQFFGPGTRLTVL.

This clonotype was seen more than once but under ten times. The rearrangement uses TRBV28 and TRBJ1-1; TRBD1 matches 7 bases. Germline V gene lookup returns CDR1 MDHEN and CDR2 SYDVKM. The junction had 8 bases not matched to a gene; V was cut back by 6 bases and J by 7 bases. The CDR3 totals 13 residues. The CDR3 region has the DNA TGTGCCAGCAGCCCGATACGGGACAGTGAAGCTTTCTTT. Translation: CASSPIRDSEAFF.

This clonotype was counted a few times. The rearrangement links TRBV12-3 or TRBV12-4 to TRBJ1-5; D uncertain. The CDR3 spans 13 residues. V lost 5 bases, J lost 7 bases, and 12 bases lay in between. The CDR3 coding sequence is TGTGCCAGCAGTCCCCCCCTCTCGCAGCCCCAGCATTTT. It encodes CASSPPLSQPQHF.

The chain uses TRBV7-3 and TRBJ2-1; 9 bases match TRBD2. CDR1 is SGHTA, CDR2 FQGTGA, per germline. CDR3 length: 15 amino acids. The V gene end was trimmed by 5 bases and the J gene end by 1 base; junction bases not matched to a gene: 3. DNA for the CDR3: TGTGCCAGCAGCCAAAGCGGGAGGTCCTACAATGAGCAGTTCTTC. It is translated as CASSQSGRSYNEQFF.

CDR3 sequence: CASSPTSGEQYF. Written as DNA, the CDR3 is TGTGCCAGCTCACCCACCAGCGGGGAGCAGTACTTC. The rearrangement links TRBV18 to TRBJ2-7; the D gene is possibly TRBD2 (6 bases). The CDR3 sequence is 12 residues long. V was shortened by 3 bases and J by 7 bases, with 10 bases between the two germline ends. Germline V gene sequence: CDR1 KGHSH, CDR2 LQKENI.

Many counts were recorded for this clonotype. The chain has TRBV10-3 and TRBJ2-7; TRBD2 agrees at 8 bases. The CDR3 has 14 residues. Germline loops: CDR1 ENHRY, CDR2 SYGVKD. With V trimmed by 8 bases and J by 2 bases, 8 bases remained unmatched. As DNA, the CDR3 is TGTGCCATCGGGGGCGGGAGGACCGCCTACGAGCAGTACTTC. It codes for CAIGGGRTAYEQYF.

In nucleotides, the CDR3 is TGCAGTGCTGGCGACGTTTTAAAGGGGGGTGGCCAGCCCCAGCATTTT. Amino acid sequence: CSAGDVLKGGGQPQHF. The chain combines TRBV20-1 with TRBJ1-5; tentatively, D is TRBD1 (6 bases). With 5 bases removed from V and 7 bases from J, the gap between germline ends came to 24 bases. Germline-derived CDR1 and CDR2 are DFQATT and SNEGSKA (reference sequence). The CDR3 extends over 16 amino acids.

The chain has TRBV20-1 and TRBJ2-2; TRBD2 matches 10 bases. V shed 4 bases, J shed 10 bases, and the junction held 3 bases outside the gene matches. From germline, CDR1 is DFQATT and CDR2 SNEGSKA (reference sequence). The CDR3 is 12 residues long. Here the CDR3 reads CSATSGSKELFF. The CDR3 region has the DNA TGCAGTGCTACTAGCGGGAGTAAGGAGCTGTTTTTT.

The V call is TRBV20-1, the J call TRBJ1-5, with 8 bases that match TRBD1. Trimming at V came to 6 bases and at J to 9 bases, leaving 13 bases not matched to a gene. From germline, CDR1 is DFQATT and CDR2 SNEGSKA (reference sequence). This CDR3 is built from 14 residues. The CDR3 protein is CSARGSRGRRPQHF. Written as DNA, the CDR3 is TGCAGTGCGAGGGGAAGCAGGGGGCGGCGGCCCCAGCATTTT.

The chain employs TRBV14 and TRBJ1-1, with a tentative D call TRBD1 (5 bases). Germline CDR1 is SGHDN and CDR2 is FVKESK. Trimming stripped 3 bases from V and 5 bases from J, with 28 bases between. CDR3 size: 19 residues. The CDR3 bases are TGTGCCAGCAGCCAGGCCCTGTTCAGGGTCATTGAAGTGAGGACTGAAGCTTTCTTT. It encodes CASSQALFRVIEVRTEAFF.

This clonotype was counted only a few times. The rearrangement joins TRBV20-1 to TRBJ2-5; tentative D call: TRBD2 (5 bases). The V and J ends lost 6 bases and 1 base respectively, with 12 bases between them. This CDR3 has 13 residues. Germline V gives CDR1 DFQATT, CDR2 SNEGSKA (reference sequence). The CDR3 protein is CSAAEGGQETQYF. CDR3 sequence (DNA): TGCAGTGCGGCCGAGGGCGGCCAAGAGACCCAGTACTTC.

V is TRBV12-3 or TRBV12-4 and J is TRBJ1-2; possibly TRBD1 for D (6 bases). The CDR3 extends over 13 amino acids. Trimming cost V 5 bases and J 2 bases, with 9 bases left between them. Written as DNA, the CDR3 is TGTGCCAGCAGTAGACAGGAGAACTATGGCTACACCTTC. Translating it yields CASSRQENYGYTF.

The chain recombines TRBV6-6 with TRBJ1-2, with D unclear. Germline CDR1 and CDR2: MNHNY and SVGAGI (reference sequence). With 10 bases removed from V and 2 bases from J, the gap between germline ends came to 14 bases. This CDR3 is built from 13 residues. The CDR3 DNA sequence: TGTGCCACCTCACCCTCAGCGAACTATGGCTACACCTTC. Translating gives CATSPSANYGYTF.

The chain combines TRBV5-4 with TRBJ1-4; 8 bases align to TRBD1. The CDR3 loop spans 14 amino acids. Germline values: CDR1 SGHNT, CDR2 YYREEE (reference sequence). V lost 4 bases to trimming and J lost 8 bases; unmatched junction nucleotides: 7. CDR3 nucleotides: TGTGCCAGCAGCCTAGACAGGGGTCAGGAAAAACTGTTTTTT. This codes for CASSLDRGQEKLFF.

This rearrangement joins TRBV2 to TRBJ2-5; 8 bases map to TRBD2. The V segment lost 5 bases and the J segment 1 base; nucleotides outside the gene matches: 3. CDR1 is SNHLY, CDR2 FYNNEI, per germline. This CDR3 contains 14 residues. The DNA for the CDR3 is TGTGCCAGCAGTCCGGGACTAGTCCAAGAGACCCAGTACTTC. Protein: CASSPGLVQETQYF.

This chain links TRBV12-3 or TRBV12-4 with TRBJ2-1; a possible D gene is TRBD2 (7 bases). Deletions cut 6 bases from V and 0 bases from J, with 30 bases between. This CDR3 contains 21 residues. CDR3 in DNA: TGTGCCAGCAGCCCTCAAGGGGGGGACACGCAACTCCGGTCCTCCTACAATGAGCAGTTCTTC. It specifies CASSPQGGDTQLRSSYNEQFF.

In its sample, this clonotype was seen a few times. J is TRBJ2-1 and V is TRBV5-1; D could derive from TRBD1 or TRBD2 (5 bases each). Germline assignment: CDR1 SGHRS and CDR2 YFSETQ. The CDR3 covers 15 residues. With 2 bases removed from V and 0 bases from J, the gap between germline ends came to 9 bases. CDR3 loop: CASSFTGTSYNEQFF. Here the CDR3 DNA reads TGCGCCAGCAGCTTTACTGGGACCTCCTACAATGAGCAGTTCTTC.